Listed below are T cell receptor beta chains from one sample, sequenced in a study of blood T cell repertoires in COVID-19. Produced via immunoSEQ multiplex PCR; TCRdb's table is partial and in-frame only. The sample comprises around 140,000 clones, about 81% of which are singletons, and about a sixth rests with the top ten. The source material was peripheral blood. These receptors were collected from a woman aged 80 or older with acute or convalescent COVID-19. CDR3s include the opening cysteine and the closing phenylalanine or tryptophan. D genes are given only for firm matches. Clone size appears in some rows only: once, few, many, or a class for an expanded clone.

abundance,j_gene,d_gene,v_gene,CDR3nt,CDR3aa
-,TRBJ2-5,TRBD2,TRBV5-1,TGCGCCAGCAGCTTGGCCGGGGTCGGGAGGGAAGAGACCCAGTACTTC,CASSLAGVGREETQYF
-,TRBJ2-4,-,TRBV5-1,TGCGCCAGCAGCTTGGCGGTTGGCAGGGCATCCAAAAACATTCAGTACTTC,CASSLAVGRASKNIQYF
-,TRBJ2-7,TRBD1,TRBV7-2,TGTGCCAGCAGCTTATGGGGACAGATACCCTACGAGCAGTACTTC,CASSLWGQIPYEQYF
-,TRBJ1-6,TRBD1,TRBV6-5,TGTGCCAGCAGGGGGGACAGCTATAATTCACCCCTCCACTTT,CASRGDSYNSPLHF
-,TRBJ2-2,TRBD2,TRBV5-1,TGCGCCAGCAGCCGGACGGGAGCGGGAGGCTACACCGGGGAGCTGTTTTTT,CASSRTGAGGYTGELFF
once,TRBJ1-4,TRBD1,TRBV29-1,TGCAGCGCCGGGGACAGGGCGGACGAAAAACTGTTTTTT,CSAGDRADEKLFF
-,TRBJ1-2,-,TRBV19,TGTGCCAGTAGTACGGGGGGGGCGAACTATGGCTACACCTTC,CASSTGGANYGYTF
-,TRBJ1-2,-,TRBV12-3/TRBV12-4,TGTGCCAGCAGCCGAACCTCGCGTGGCTACACCTTC,CASSRTSRGYTF
-,TRBJ1-2,-,TRBV6-2/TRBV6-3,TGTGCCAGCAGTGACGGCGACAGTGGCCCTGGCTACACCTTC,CASSDGDSGPGYTF
-,TRBJ2-3,TRBD2,TRBV7-6,TGTGCCAGCAGCGCGAGGACTAGCGGAGGCACAGATACGCAGTATTTT,CASSARTSGGTDTQYF
-,TRBJ2-2,TRBD1,TRBV30,TGTGCCTGGGCCGGACAGGGCACTGGGGAGCTGTTTTTT,CAWAGQGTGELFF
-,TRBJ2-5,-,TRBV10-1,TGCGCCAGCAGTGAGTCGACGGGACAAGAGACCCAGTACTTC,CASSESTGQETQYF
-,TRBJ2-7,-,TRBV1,TGCACCAGCAGCCAAGAATGGACTAGCGGGGCCCAATCCTACGAGCAGTACTTC,CTSSQEWTSGAQSYEQYF
-,TRBJ1-4,TRBD1,TRBV27,TGTGCCAGCAGTTCTACAGGGGGGATTAATGAAAAACTGTTTTTT,CASSSTGGINEKLFF
few,TRBJ2-7,TRBD1,TRBV6-5,TGTGCGAGCAGGCCGGACAGGGGCCGCTACGAGCAGTACTTC,CASRPDRGRYEQYF
-,TRBJ1-5,-,TRBV7-9,TGTGCCAGCAGCTTTCCGGGTAGCAATCAGCCCCAGCATTTT,CASSFPGSNQPQHF
few,TRBJ2-3,-,TRBV5-5,TGTGCCAGCAGCCCGCCGTCGGTGGGGCCCACAGATACGCAGTATTTT,CASSPPSVGPTDTQYF
-,TRBJ1-5,-,TRBV19,TGTGCCAGTACGCGACACCTTAGCAATCAGCCCCAGCATTTT,CASTRHLSNQPQHF
once,TRBJ1-2,TRBD1,TRBV27,TGTGCCAGCAGCCCCGGGACAGGAGTCTATGGCTACACCTTC,CASSPGTGVYGYTF
-,TRBJ2-2,-,TRBV10-1,TGCGCCAGCAGTGGAGGGTTTCTCATCGGGGAGCTGTTTTTT,CASSGGFLIGELFF
-,TRBJ1-1,-,TRBV29-1,TGCAGCGTCCGGACCGGCGGGCAGACTGAAGCTTTCTTT,CSVRTGGQTEAFF
once,TRBJ1-3,-,TRBV5-8,TGTGCCAGCAGCCTGCGGGGGTCTGGAAACACCATATATTTT,CASSLRGSGNTIYF
-,TRBJ2-5,-,TRBV21-1,TGTGCCAGCAAGGTTTTCAAGGGGGAGACCCAGTACTTC,CASKVFKGETQYF
-,TRBJ1-1,-,TRBV18,TGTGCCAGCCTAAATATGAACACTGAAGCTTTCTTT,CASLNMNTEAFF
-,TRBJ1-5,TRBD1,TRBV19,TGTGCCAGTAGTAGGGCGGGACAGGGTCTTCGGCAGCCCCAGCATTTT,CASSRAGQGLRQPQHF
-,TRBJ1-1,TRBD1,TRBV6-2/TRBV6-3,TGTGCCAGCAGCCGTACAGGGGGGAACACTGAAGCTTTCTTT,CASSRTGGNTEAFF
few,TRBJ1-2,TRBD1,TRBV4-3,TGCGCCAGCAGCCAAGATTACAGGGGGCTTGACTATGGCTACACCTTC,CASSQDYRGLDYGYTF
-,TRBJ2-7,TRBD1,TRBV29-1,TGCAGCGTTGGAGGGACAGGGTCCTACGAGCAGTACTTC,CSVGGTGSYEQYF
once,TRBJ1-4,-,TRBV5-1,TGCGCCAGCAGCTTGCAAATCCAGACAGGCGAGGAAAAACTGTTTTTT,CASSLQIQTGEEKLFF
-,TRBJ1-2,TRBD1,TRBV29-1,TGCAGCGTGAGGGACAGATCTAACTATGGCTACACCTTC,CSVRDRSNYGYTF
-,TRBJ2-7,-,TRBV5-1,TGCGCCAGTAGCCGGACAGAGCTCTACGAGCAGTACTTC,CASSRTELYEQYF
-,TRBJ1-5,-,TRBV5-5,TGTGCCAGCAGCTTGACTCAGGGTAGCAATCAGCCCCAGCATTTT,CASSLTQGSNQPQHF
-,TRBJ2-7,-,TRBV19,TGTGCCAGTAGTATGAGAGGATCGGCGGTGGATCCCTACGAGCAGTACTTC,CASSMRGSAVDPYEQYF
few,TRBJ2-5,-,TRBV7-9,TGTGCCAGCAGCTTCGAGATGCCTCAAGAGACCCAGTACTTC,CASSFEMPQETQYF
-,TRBJ1-6,-,TRBV18,TGTGCCAGCTCACCACCAAGCAATTCACCCCTCCACTTT,CASSPPSNSPLHF
-,TRBJ1-6,-,TRBV30,TGTGCCTGGAGGGGACACAACTCTAATAATTCACCCCTCCACTTT,CAWRGHNSNNSPLHF
-,TRBJ2-7,-,TRBV11-3,TGTGCCAGCAGCTTAGTTTCGTCTAGCCGCGAGCAGTACTTC,CASSLVSSSREQYF
-,TRBJ2-5,TRBD2,TRBV7-2,TGTGCCAGCAGCTTTCAGGGAGGGGACCAAGAGACCCAGTACTTC,CASSFQGGDQETQYF
-,TRBJ1-2,-,TRBV18,TGTGCCAGCTCACCACGGATTAGGAGCACTAACTATGGCTACACCTTC,CASSPRIRSTNYGYTF
-,TRBJ1-5,TRBD1,TRBV15,TGTGCCACCAGCAGTCGACAGGGGAATCAGCCCCAGCATTTT,CATSSRQGNQPQHF
-,TRBJ2-5,TRBD2,TRBV19,TGTGCCAGTAGTGTTGGACTAGCGGGGAAAGAGACCCAGTACTTC,CASSVGLAGKETQYF
-,TRBJ2-7,-,TRBV5-6,TGTGCCAGCAGCTTGGAAAGAGGGAGTTGGTCCTACGAGCAGTACTTC,CASSLERGSWSYEQYF